Listed below are T cell receptor beta chains from one sample, sequenced in a study of cytomegalovirus exposure and HLA in healthy donors. Measured with immunoSEQ multiplex PCR; TCRdb has only the in-frame clones, and not every one. The sample has some 150,000 clones, around 75% seen once. Sequenced material: PBMCs. These receptors came from a man aged 35 to 55 in good health and CMV-seronegative. The CDR3 runs from the conserved cysteine through the conserved F or W. The D gene is left open where the match is weak. The size field is filled for only some rows; it gives once, few, many or a size class.

- | TRBJ2-3 | - | TRBV5-1 | TGCGCCAGCATACCGGGACAATCCACAGATACGCAGTATTTT | CASIPGQSTDTQYF
few | TRBJ2-3 | TRBD1 | TRBV4-2 | TGTGCCAGCAGCCAACTACTGGGGACAGGGAGGGGGGCAGATACGCAGTATTTT | CASSQLLGTGRGADTQYF
- | TRBJ2-1 | - | TRBV25-1 | TGTGCCAGCACCTATGGTCAGGGTTACAATGAGCAGTTCTTC | CASTYGQGYNEQFF
few | TRBJ1-1 | TRBD1 | TRBV5-1 | TGCGCCAGCAGCTGGGGGACAGGGGCTGAAGCTTTCTTT | CASSWGTGAEAFF
- | TRBJ2-1 | TRBD2 | TRBV14 | TGTGCCAGCAGCCCGCTAGCGGGGGAGCCCAATGAGCAGTTCTTC | CASSPLAGEPNEQFF
- | TRBJ1-4 | TRBD1 | TRBV7-6 | TGTGCCAGCAGCTTAGACCCGGGACAGGACCCAACCAATGAAAAACTGTTTTTT | CASSLDPGQDPTNEKLFF
- | TRBJ2-3 | TRBD2 | TRBV7-9 | TGTGCCAGCAGCTTAGGCGGGGGGGCCGCAGATACGCAGTATTTT | CASSLGGGAADTQYF
- | TRBJ2-7 | TRBD1 | TRBV7-9 | TGTGCCAGCAGCTTGATGGACAGGGGATCCTACGAGCAGTACTTC | CASSLMDRGSYEQYF
- | TRBJ2-1 | - | TRBV2 | TGTGCCAGCGGGGGCCTCGACAGCGATGAGCAGTTCTTC | CASGGLDSDEQFF
- | TRBJ2-7 | TRBD1 | TRBV5-4 | TGTGCCAGCAGCTCAGACCGGGACAGGTACTCCTACGAGCAGTACTTC | CASSSDRDRYSYEQYF
once | TRBJ1-6 | TRBD1 | TRBV13 | TGTGCCAGCAGCTTGTGGACAGGCAAGTCCTATAATTCACCCCTCCACTTT | CASSLWTGKSYNSPLHF
- | TRBJ2-1 | - | TRBV4-2 | TGTGCCAGCAGCCAAGTTTCCCCCTCCCATGAGCAGTTCTTC | CASSQVSPSHEQFF
once | TRBJ1-2 | TRBD1 | TRBV5-1 | TGCGCCAGCAGCTGGACCCCGGGACAGGAGATTAGCGGCTATGGCTACACCTTC | CASSWTPGQEISGYGYTF